Below, one T cell receptor (beta chain) is given with its context. The data were taken from a study of CD8 T cells in Susac syndrome. Whole-study context: Blood was drawn from patients with Susac syndrome. At that point, they were therapy-naive, on corticosteroids, or on intravenous immunoglobulin alone.

With random hexamers, reverse transcription was performed on roughly 0.5 to 1 ug of RNA. TCRdb reanalysed the immunoSEQ multiplex PCR reads using MiXCR and keeps one entry per CDR3 protein. In the table there are around 80,000 distinct CDR3 sequences, less than 95% of which are singletons. Germline CDR1 reads SNHLY; CDR2 reads FYNNEI. Trimming pared 6 bases from V and 3 bases from J, leaving 14 bases between. The CDR3 length is 15 residues. This clonotype originated in a human donor with Susac syndrome. The chain joins TRBV2 to TRBJ1-4; no definite D call. The material sequenced was CD8+ T cells from PBMCs. For the CDR3, the DNA is TGTGCCAGCAGCCCAGGAGGCAGTGCTAATGAAAAACTGTTTTTT. This encodes CASSPGGSANEKLFF.